This T cell receptor beta chain was captured by sequencing in a study of shared clonotypes between healthy human individuals. Study-wide points: The generation probabilities recorded for non-shared clonotypes fell below those of clonotypes shared by all four donors.

Comment on this clone: Its antigen is as yet unknown.

The method was immunoSEQ multiplex PCR; TCRdb's version includes in-frame clones alone and lacks a portion of them. The sample shows a few million clones, approximately 95% of them seen only once. Donors were healthy HIV-negative adults without recently reported acute infections or vaccinations. The CDR3 is made up of 15 amino acids. Germline CDR1 reads MDHEN; CDR2 reads SYDVKM. Trimming took 6 bases from V and 3 from J, leaving 17 bases between them. The genes are TRBV28 and TRBJ1-2; D is unresolved. The receptor was isolated from a man younger than 30 in good health. Some clones in this sample may be carry-over from other donors' samples. The sequenced sample was naive CD4+ T cells from PBMCs. Described subset: CD45RA+ positively selected. The CDR3: CASSKTRQHDYGYTF. DNA for the CDR3: TGTGCCAGCAGCAAGACCCGGCAGCATGACTATGGCTACACCTTC.